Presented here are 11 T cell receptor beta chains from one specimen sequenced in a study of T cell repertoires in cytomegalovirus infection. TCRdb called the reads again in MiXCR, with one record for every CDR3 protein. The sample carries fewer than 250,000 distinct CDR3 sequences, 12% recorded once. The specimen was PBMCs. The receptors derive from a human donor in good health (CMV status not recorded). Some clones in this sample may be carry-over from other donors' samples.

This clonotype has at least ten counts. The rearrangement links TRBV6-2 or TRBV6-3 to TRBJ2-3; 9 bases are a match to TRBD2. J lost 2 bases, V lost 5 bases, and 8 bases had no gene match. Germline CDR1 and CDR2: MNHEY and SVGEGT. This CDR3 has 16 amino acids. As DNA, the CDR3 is TGTGCCAGCAGTAACAAAGCGGGAGGATTCACAGATACGCAGTATTTT. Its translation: CASSNKAGGFTDTQYF.

As DNA, the CDR3 is TGTGCCAGCAGCCAAGCAACAGGGTCTGGGCAGCCCCAGCATTTT. Its protein is CASSQATGSGQPQHF. The V and J genes are TRBV4-2 and TRBJ1-5, with D perhaps TRBD1 (6 bases). The V gene lost 1 base and the J gene lost 7 bases, with 14 bases spanning the gap. Germline lookup yields CDR1 LGHNA and CDR2 YNFKEQ. The CDR3 consists of 15 residues.

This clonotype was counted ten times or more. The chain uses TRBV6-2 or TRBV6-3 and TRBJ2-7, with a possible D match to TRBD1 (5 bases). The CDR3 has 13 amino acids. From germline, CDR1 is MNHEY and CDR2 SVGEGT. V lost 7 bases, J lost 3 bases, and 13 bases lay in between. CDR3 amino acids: CASTTPTDYEQYF. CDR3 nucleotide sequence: TGTGCCAGCACAACACCGACAGACTACGAGCAGTACTTC.

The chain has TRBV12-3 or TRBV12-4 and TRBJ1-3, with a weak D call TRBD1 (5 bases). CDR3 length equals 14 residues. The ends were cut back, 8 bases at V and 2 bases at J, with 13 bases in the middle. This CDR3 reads CASRSTGAGNTIYF. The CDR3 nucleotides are TGTGCCAGCCGTTCAACGGGGGCTGGAAACACCATATATTTT.

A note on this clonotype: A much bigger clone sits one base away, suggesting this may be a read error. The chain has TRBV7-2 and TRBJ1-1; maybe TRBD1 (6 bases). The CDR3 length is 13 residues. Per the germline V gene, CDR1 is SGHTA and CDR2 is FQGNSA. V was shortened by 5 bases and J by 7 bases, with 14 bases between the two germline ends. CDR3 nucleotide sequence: TGTGCCAGCAGCCCCATGGGGGGCAATGAAGCTTTCTTT. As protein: CASSPMGGNEAFF.

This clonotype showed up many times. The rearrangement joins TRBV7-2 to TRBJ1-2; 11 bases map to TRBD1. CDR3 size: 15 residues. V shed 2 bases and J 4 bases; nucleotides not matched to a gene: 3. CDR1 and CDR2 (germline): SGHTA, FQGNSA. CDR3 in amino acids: CASSLRGQGGYGYTF. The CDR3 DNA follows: TGTGCCAGCAGCTTACGGGGACAGGGGGGCTATGGCTACACCTTC.

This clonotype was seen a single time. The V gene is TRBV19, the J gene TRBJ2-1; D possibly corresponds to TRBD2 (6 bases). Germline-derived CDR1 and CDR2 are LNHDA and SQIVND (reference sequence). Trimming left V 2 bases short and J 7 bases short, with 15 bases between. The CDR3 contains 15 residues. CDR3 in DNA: TGTGCCAGTAGTATATGGCGGTCCGGGGGAAATGAGCAGTTCTTC. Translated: CASSIWRSGGNEQFF.

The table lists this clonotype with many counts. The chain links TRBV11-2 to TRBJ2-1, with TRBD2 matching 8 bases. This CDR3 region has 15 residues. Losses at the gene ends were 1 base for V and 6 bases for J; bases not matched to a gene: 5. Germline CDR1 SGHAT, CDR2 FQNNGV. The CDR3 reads CASSLGAGEGNEQFF. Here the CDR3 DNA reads TGTGCCAGCAGCTTAGGAGCGGGGGAGGGCAATGAGCAGTTCTTC.

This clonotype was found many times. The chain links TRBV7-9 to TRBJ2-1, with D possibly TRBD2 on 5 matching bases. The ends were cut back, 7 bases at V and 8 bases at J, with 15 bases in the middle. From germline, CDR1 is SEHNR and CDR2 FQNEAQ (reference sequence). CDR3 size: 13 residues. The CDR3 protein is CASTAGLPDEQFF. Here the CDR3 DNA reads TGTGCCAGCACCGCCGGACTGCCGGATGAGCAGTTCTTC.

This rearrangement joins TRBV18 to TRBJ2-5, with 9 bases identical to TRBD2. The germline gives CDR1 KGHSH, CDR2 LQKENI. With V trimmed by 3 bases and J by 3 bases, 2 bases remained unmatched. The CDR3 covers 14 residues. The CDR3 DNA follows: TGTGCCAGCTCACCTAGCGGGAGCAAAGAGACCCAGTACTTC. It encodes CASSPSGSKETQYF.

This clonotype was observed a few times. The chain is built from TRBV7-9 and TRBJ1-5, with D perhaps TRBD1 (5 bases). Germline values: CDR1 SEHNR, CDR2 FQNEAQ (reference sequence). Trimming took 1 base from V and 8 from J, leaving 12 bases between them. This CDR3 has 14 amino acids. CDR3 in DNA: TGTGCCAGCAGCTTAGAGGGAGGGGTTGAGCCCCAGCATTTT. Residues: CASSLEGGVEPQHF.